The sequence of this T cell receptor beta chain was determined in a study of T cells in Graves' hyperthyroidism and ophthalmopathy. From RNA transcripts, TCR beta CDR3 regions were amplified. During a first-round RT-PCR of the TCR CDR3, the HTBI primer set was used. TCRdb called the multiplex PCR reads again in MiXCR, with one record for every CDR3 protein. The sample shows some 620,000 distinct CDR3 sequences, about a sixth of them seen only once. The CDR3 loop spans 14 amino acids. Germline CDR1 is MNHEY and CDR2 is SVGEGT. Between the trimmed V and J ends, which lost 6 bases and 5 bases, there was a span of 13 bases. Study-level points and caveats: Most thyroid clonotypes with frequency above 0.001 were detected in blood. Ophthalmopathy got predicted by the model a median around six months before its onset.

For Graves' hyperthyroidism to be stable, ophthalmopathy could not progress within 18 months. This clonotype was seen a handful of times. Its antigen remains unknown. The chain combines TRBV6-2 or TRBV6-3 with TRBJ2-2, with D possibly TRBD2 on 6 matching bases. This clonotype originated in a woman aged 30 to 39 with Graves' hyperthyroidism. Source material: blood. This CDR3 is CASRPAGLTGELFF. The DNA for the CDR3 is TGTGCCAGCAGACCGGCGGGGCTAACCGGGGAGCTGTTTTTT.